Below, 6 T cell receptor beta chains from the same sample are listed, as sequenced in a study of T cells in localized non-small cell lung cancer. Only in-frame clones appear in the TCRdb table, and some are missing; sequencing was by immunoSEQ multiplex PCR. The sample has tens of thousands of clones, around nine tenths seen once. The specimen was peripheral blood, collected before any cancer treatment. The receptors were gathered from a woman aged 40 to 75 with stage I lung adenocarcinoma.

The rearrangement uses TRBV28 and TRBJ2-1; 11 bases are a match to TRBD2. This CDR3 is built from 16 residues. V trimming: 8 bases; J trimming: 2 bases; junction bases outside the gene matches: 8. Germline values: CDR1 MDHEN, CDR2 SYDVKM. CDR3 nucleotides: TGTGCCAGCTTTAGCGGGGGGGCCTTCACCTACAATGAGCAGTTCTTC. As protein: CASFSGGAFTYNEQFF.

A single count supports this clone. The chain links TRBV11-2 to TRBJ1-6; maybe TRBD1 (6 bases). Between the trimmed V and J ends, which lost 5 bases and 7 bases, there was a span of 21 bases. The germline gives CDR1 SGHAT, CDR2 FQNNGV. This CDR3 spans 17 amino acids. Here the CDR3 DNA reads TGTGCCAGCAGCGTAGGCCTCGGGGGCGACCGGAATTCACCCCTCCACTTT. Translation: CASSVGLGGDRNSPLHF. The whole variable domain, remainder taken from reference TRBV11-2 and TRBJ1-6, is EAGVAQSPRYKIIEKRQSVAFWCNPISGHATLYWYQQILGQGPKLLIQFQNNGVVDDSQLPKDRFSAERLKGVDSTLKIQPAKLEDSAVYLCASSVGLGGDRNSPLHFGNGTRLTVT.

The rearrangement links TRBV13 to TRBJ2-3; TRBD2 agrees at 8 bases. The CDR3 has 16 residues. The V and J ends lost 4 bases and 2 bases, in that order; junction bases with no gene match: 8. The germline V gene encodes CDR1 PRHDT and CDR2 FYEKMQ (reference sequence). CDR3 amino acids: CASSSIQRGYTDTQYF. The CDR3 DNA sequence: TGTGCCAGCAGCTCTATCCAGCGGGGGTACACAGATACGCAGTATTTT.

This clone is deemed medium-sized. J is TRBJ2-7 and V is TRBV4-1, with 8 bases matching TRBD1. The CDR3 extends over 15 amino acids. J lost 5 bases, V lost 1 base, and 7 bases had no gene match. In germline, CDR1 is MGHRA, CDR2 YSYEKL. The CDR3 region has the DNA TGCGCCAGCAGCCAAGTAGGGGACAGGAGTCACGAGCAGTACTTC. It specifies CASSQVGDRSHEQYF.

The chain joins TRBV7-3 to TRBJ2-2; D not certain. The CDR3 consists of 13 residues. Germline CDR1 and CDR2: SGHTA and FQGTGA. Trimming took off 5 bases at V and 0 bases at J, with 4 bases between the two ends. The CDR3 loop reads CASSRPNTGELFF. The CDR3 nucleotides read TGTGCCAGCAGCCGCCCGAACACCGGGGAGCTGTTTTTT. Drawing the rest from reference TRBV7-3 and TRBJ2-2, the complete variable domain is GAGVSQTPSNKVTEKGKYVELRCDPISGHTALYWYRQSLGQGPEFLIYFQGTGAADDSGLPNDRFFAVRPEGSVSTLKIQRTERGDSAVYLCASSRPNTGELFFGEGSRLTVL.

The chain is built from TRBV18 and TRBJ1-2; D unclear. There are 13 residues in the CDR3. V was shortened by 2 bases and J by 7 bases, with 11 bases between the two germline ends. Germline V lookup: CDR1 KGHSH, CDR2 LQKENI. CDR3 residues: CASSPGQAAGYTF. CDR3 DNA: TGTGCCAGCTCACCAGGCCAGGCGGCTGGCTACACCTTC.